The 12 T cell receptor beta chains below come from one sample, sequenced in a study of cytomegalovirus exposure and HLA in healthy donors. The primer mix had 60 Vbeta and 13 Jbeta primers. Using immunoSEQ multiplex PCR, the repertoire was profiled, and TCRdb retains in-frame clones only, with some absent. Found here are fewer than 140,000 clones, around 82% of them singletons; the top ten hold roughly 1.5%. Sequenced material: PBMCs. These receptors were collected from a man aged 45-60 years in good health and CMV-seronegative.

This clone appeared a single time. The V call is TRBV6-5, the J call TRBJ1-2; possibly TRBD1 for D (6 bases). Trimming cost V 8 bases and J 8 bases, with 18 bases left between them. This CDR3 comprises 13 residues. CDR1 MNHEY and CDR2 SVGAGI come from the germline V gene. CDR3 protein: CASLTRGRGGYTF. As DNA, the CDR3 is TGTGCCAGCCTTACGCGGGGGCGTGGGGGCTACACCTTC.

V is TRBV29-1 and J is TRBJ1-4; TRBD1 agrees at 7 bases. Germline values: CDR1 SQVTM, CDR2 ANQGSEA. This CDR3 has 13 amino acids. V trimming: 4 bases; J trimming: 6 bases; junction bases outside the gene matches: 5. The CDR3 reads CSVADREDEKLFF. CDR3 sequence (DNA): TGCAGCGTTGCTGACAGGGAGGATGAAAAACTGTTTTTT. The complete variable domain, with remaining parts taken from reference TRBV29-1 and TRBJ1-4, reads SAVISQKPSRDICQRGTSLTIQCQVDSQVTMMFWYRQQPGQSLTLIATANQGSEATYESGFVIDKFPISRPNLTFSTLTVSNMSPEDSSIYLCSVADREDEKLFFGSGTQLSVL.

The sample holds a few counts of this clone. The rearrangement uses TRBV27 and TRBJ2-7; TRBD1 matches at 10 bases. Per germline, CDR1 MNHEY and CDR2 SMNVEV (reference sequence). Trimming removed 5 bases from V and 7 bases from J; junction bases left unmatched: 5. This CDR3 is built from 13 residues. CDR3 in DNA: TGTGCCAGCAGTACGACAGGGGGCAGGGAGCAGTACGTC. It yields the protein CASSTTGGREQYV.

CDR3 residues: CASSSGTLSSPLHF. CDR3 coding DNA: TGTGCCAGCAGCTCCGGGACATTAAGTTCACCCCTCCACTTT. The rearrangement joins TRBV7-8 to TRBJ1-6; TRBD1 is a possible D gene (6 bases). CDR3 size: 14 residues. Germline loops: CDR1 SGHVS, CDR2 FQNEAQ. The ends were cut back, 4 bases at V and 9 bases at J, with 13 bases in the middle. Together with reference TRBV7-8 and TRBJ1-6, the CDR3 gives the full variable domain: GAGVSQSPRYKVAKRGQDVALRCDPISGHVSLFWYQQALGQGPEFLTYFQNEAQLDKSGLPSDRFFAERPEGSVSTLKIQRTQQEDSAVYLCASSSGTLSSPLHFGNGTRLTVT.

This chain joins TRBV10-3 and TRBJ2-7; TRBD2 might be the D (5 bases). CDR3 length: 17 amino acids. V lost 2 bases and J lost 3, with 20 bases in between. Germline CDR1 and CDR2: ENHRY and SYGVKD. The CDR3 here is CAISEAQVARESYEQYF. DNA for the CDR3: TGTGCCATCAGTGAGGCCCAGGTCGCTAGGGAGAGCTACGAGCAGTACTTC.

The V and J genes are TRBV5-1 and TRBJ2-1, with TRBD2 identical over 11 bases. V shed 0 bases, J shed 7 bases, and the junction held 0 bases outside the gene matches. Germline CDR1 and CDR2: SGHRS and YFSETQ. This CDR3 comprises 14 residues. The CDR3 sequence: CASSLVAGGNEQFF. DNA for the CDR3: TGCGCCAGCAGCTTGGTAGCGGGGGGGAATGAGCAGTTCTTC.

The chain employs TRBV6-5 and TRBJ2-5, with TRBD1 identical over 7 bases. In germline, CDR1 is MNHEY, CDR2 SVGAGI. Trimming cost V 2 bases and J 5 bases; bases outside gene matches: 5. The length of the CDR3 is 14 residues. The CDR3 is CASSYRGGIETQYF. CDR3 nucleotide sequence: TGTGCCAGCAGTTACAGAGGGGGCATTGAGACCCAGTACTTC.

The V and J genes are TRBV5-6 and TRBJ2-3; 9 positions match TRBD1. This CDR3 comprises 16 residues. Per the germline V gene, CDR1 is SGHDT and CDR2 is YYEEEE. Losses at the gene ends were 4 bases for V and 5 bases for J; bases not matched to a gene: 11. The CDR3 nucleotides are TGTGCCAGCAGCCCGTTAGGGGACAGGGAAGAAGATACGCAGTATTTT. Translating gives CASSPLGDREEDTQYF.

The V call is TRBV28, the J call TRBJ1-5; unclear D gene. Germline V lookup: CDR1 MDHEN, CDR2 SYDVKM. Trimming shortened V by 8 bases and J by 2 bases, and 13 bases separated the two germline ends. The CDR3 extends over 14 amino acids. The CDR3 DNA follows: TGTGCCAGCGGCCCGGGGAGGGGCAATCAGCCCCAGCATTTT. Amino acids: CASGPGRGNQPQHF.

The chain combines TRBV9 with TRBJ1-1; 7 bases fit TRBD1. Germline-derived CDR1 and CDR2 are SGDLS and YYNGEE. The V gene end was trimmed by 3 bases and the J gene end by 1 base; junction bases not matched to a gene: 6. The CDR3 extends over 15 amino acids. The CDR3 protein is CASSAQTGWNTEAFF. For the CDR3, the DNA is TGTGCCAGCAGCGCCCAGACAGGGTGGAACACTGAAGCTTTCTTT.

DNA for the CDR3: TGTGCCAGCAGTAGGGGGACGGGGCGCACCGGGGAGCTGTTTTTT. Its protein product is CASSRGTGRTGELFF. The chain is built from TRBV9 and TRBJ2-2, with TRBD1 as a possible D gene (6 bases). Trimming removed 5 bases at V and 4 bases at J, with 15 bases between. The germline V gene encodes CDR1 SGDLS and CDR2 YYNGEE. The CDR3 extends over 15 amino acids.

The chain is built from TRBV5-4 and TRBJ2-3; perhaps TRBD2 as D (5 bases). This CDR3 has 15 residues. The V end lost 3 bases, the J end lost 0 bases, and 11 bases lay between the germline ends. Looked up from germline, CDR1 is SGHNT and CDR2 is YYREEE (reference sequence). Written as DNA, the CDR3 is TGTGCCAGCAGCTCGTTACTAGGTAGCACAGATACGCAGTATTTT. This codes for CASSSLLGSTDTQYF.